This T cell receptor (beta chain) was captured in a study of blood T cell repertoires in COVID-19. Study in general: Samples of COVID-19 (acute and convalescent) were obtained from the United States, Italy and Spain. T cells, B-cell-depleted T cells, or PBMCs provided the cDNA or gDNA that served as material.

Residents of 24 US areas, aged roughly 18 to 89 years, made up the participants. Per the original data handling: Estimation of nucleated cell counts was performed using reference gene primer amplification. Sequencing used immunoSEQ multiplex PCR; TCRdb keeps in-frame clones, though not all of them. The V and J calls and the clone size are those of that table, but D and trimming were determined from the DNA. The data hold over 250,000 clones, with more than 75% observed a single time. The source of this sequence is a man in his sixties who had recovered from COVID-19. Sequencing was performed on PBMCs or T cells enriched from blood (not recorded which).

CDR3 nucleotide sequence: TGTGCCAGCAGCCAGGGACAGCAACACAGCTCTGGAAACACCATATATTTT. Translated, it gives CASSQGQQHSSGNTIYF. The chain couples TRBV9 to TRBJ1-3; 7 nucleotides match TRBD1. There are 17 residues in the CDR3. Trimming cost V 4 bases and J 0 bases; bases outside gene matches: 10. Germline CDR1 SGDLS, CDR2 YYNGEE.